The rows below give T cell receptor beta chains drawn from one sample of a study of OX40 agonist ivuxolimab in advanced cancers. Here immunoSEQ multiplex PCR was the method, and the copy in TCRdb shows in-frame clones only, minus some. The profile shows about 80,000 clones, roughly 91% of them singletons. Sequenced material: CD4+ or CD8+ T cells sorted from blood, taken in a trial of the OX40 agonist ivuxolimab. The receptors shown here come from an adult with an advanced solid tumor such as melanoma, head and neck, liver or kidney cancer. The CDR3 runs from the conserved cysteine through the conserved F or W. The D gene is left open where the match is weak. Expanded clones get a size class; other rows say once, few or many, or leave the size out.

J,D,V,size,DNA,CDR3
TRBJ2-1,TRBD1,TRBV5-5,.,TGTGCCAGCAGCTTCCGAGTAGGGGGCGTTAAAGGTGCTGGCGATGAGCAGTTCTTC,CASSFRVGGVKGAGDEQFF
TRBJ1-3,TRBD1,TRBV4-3,.,TGCGCCAGCAGCCAAGACCCGACAGGGGCGGATGGAAACACCATATATTTT,CASSQDPTGADGNTIYF
TRBJ1-1,.,TRBV9,once,TGTGCCAGCAGCGTAGAAGCCCAGGAGAACACTGAAGCTTTCTTT,CASSVEAQENTEAFF
TRBJ1-5,.,TRBV19,.,TGTGCCAGTACCTTGACGGGTAACAATCAGCCCCAGCATTTT,CASTLTGNNQPQHF
TRBJ2-7,.,TRBV9,.,TGTGCCAGCAGCGGGGGCTGGGAGTCCTACGAGCAGTACTTC,CASSGGWESYEQYF
TRBJ2-5,TRBD1,TRBV28,.,TGTGCCAGCAGTGGGGGGGACAGGGCTGGAGAGACCCAGTACTTC,CASSGGDRAGETQYF
TRBJ1-2,.,TRBV19,once,TGTGCCAGTAGTATTAAGTCCGGGGATGGCTACACCTTC,CASSIKSGDGYTF
TRBJ2-5,.,TRBV20-1,.,TGCAGTGCTTTGGGGAGGGAGACCCAGTACTTC,CSALGRETQYF
TRBJ2-1,TRBD2,TRBV28,.,TGTGCCAGCAGTTTGACAGCGGGGGGGCCCTACAATGAGCAGTTCTTC,CASSLTAGGPYNEQFF
TRBJ1-1,TRBD1,TRBV5-6,.,TGTGCCAGCAGCTTGTACAGGGGGGTGACTGAAGCTTTCTTT,CASSLYRGVTEAFF
TRBJ2-1,TRBD2,TRBV5-1,.,TGCGCCAGCAGCCCGGGACTAGCGGACAATGAGCAGTTCTTC,CASSPGLADNEQFF
TRBJ2-7,TRBD2,TRBV5-6,.,TGTGCCAGCAGCGCGGGACTAGCGGGGAACTACGAGCAGTACTTC,CASSAGLAGNYEQYF
TRBJ2-7,.,TRBV5-1,once,TGCGCCAGCAGCCCCCCCGGGGTCGACTACGAGCAGTACTTC,CASSPPGVDYEQYF
TRBJ1-4,TRBD1,TRBV9,.,TGTGCCAGCAGCGTAGCAGGGACAGGGGGGAATGAAAAACTGTTTTTT,CASSVAGTGGNEKLFF
TRBJ1-2,.,TRBV5-1,.,TGCGCCAGCAGCTTGGTGGGGGGCTTTGGCTACACCTTC,CASSLVGGFGYTF
TRBJ1-2,.,TRBV18,.,TGTGCCAGCTCACCGATGACGACGGGAATTAACTATGGCTACACCTTC,CASSPMTTGINYGYTF
TRBJ2-1,TRBD1,TRBV4-1,.,TGCGCCAGCAGCCAAGCGGGACAGGGCTACAATGAGCAGTTCTTC,CASSQAGQGYNEQFF
TRBJ1-6,TRBD1,TRBV6-1,.,TGTGCCAGCAGGCCCTTGGACAGGGTGAATTCACCCCTCCACTTT,CASRPLDRVNSPLHF
TRBJ1-6,.,TRBV19,.,TGTGCCAGTAGTATCTGGACAGAGGATTCACCCCTCCACTTT,CASSIWTEDSPLHF
TRBJ2-3,.,TRBV5-1,.,TGCGCCAGCGCCCTCCCCGGGGCCCAGGGGAATACGCAGTATTTT,CASALPGAQGNTQYF
TRBJ1-1,.,TRBV28,.,TGTGCCAGCAGTCAGATGAACACTGAAGCTTTCTTT,CASSQMNTEAFF
TRBJ1-3,.,TRBV7-3,.,TGTGCCAGCAGCTTAAGCAGTGGAAACACCATATATTTT,CASSLSSGNTIYF
TRBJ2-2,TRBD2,TRBV4-1,once,TGCGCCAGCAGCCCGTCCGGTAGCGGGGGGTCCACCGGGGAGCTGTTTTTT,CASSPSGSGGSTGELFF
TRBJ1-1,.,TRBV25-1,.,TGTGCCAGCAGACAGGGTGGGAACACTGAAGCTTTCTTT,CASRQGGNTEAFF
TRBJ2-7,TRBD1,TRBV28,.,TGTGCCAGCAGTTCCGGGACAGTCCACGAGCAGTACTTC,CASSSGTVHEQYF
TRBJ2-1,TRBD2,TRBV4-1,.,TGCGCCAGCAGCCAAGCACCGACTAGCGGGGTCTACAATGAGCAGTTCTTC,CASSQAPTSGVYNEQFF
TRBJ1-1,.,TRBV5-1,.,TGCGCCAGCAGCTTGTCCCCAAACACTGAAGCTTTCTTT,CASSLSPNTEAFF
TRBJ1-2,.,TRBV6-1,.,TGTGCCAGCAGTTCGACGGCGGGCTACACCTTC,CASSSTAGYTF
TRBJ2-7,TRBD1,TRBV5-1,.,TGCGCCAGCAGCTCCCAAAAGAGCCGGGACAGGGCCTACGAGCAGTACTTC,CASSSQKSRDRAYEQYF
TRBJ2-1,TRBD2,TRBV7-6,.,TGTGCCAGCAGCCGAGGGACTAGCGGGGGCAATGAGCAGTTCTTC,CASSRGTSGGNEQFF
TRBJ1-5,TRBD1,TRBV6-4,.,TGTGCCAGAGGGACAGGGGATAGCAATCAGCCCCAGCATTTT,CARGTGDSNQPQHF
TRBJ1-2,TRBD1,TRBV18,.,TGTGCCAGCTCACCACCGGACAGGGCGGACTATGGCTACACCTTC,CASSPPDRADYGYTF
TRBJ1-1,.,TRBV5-1,once,TGCGCCAGCAGCTTGGTGGGGGATGGCACTGAAGCTTTCTTT,CASSLVGDGTEAFF
TRBJ2-3,TRBD2,TRBV29-1,.,TGCAGCGTTGCGGGGGGGGAAGATACGCAGTATTTT,CSVAGGEDTQYF
TRBJ1-1,TRBD1,TRBV5-4,.,TGTGCCAGCAGCTCCGGGGACAGGGGGCATACTGAAGCTTTCTTT,CASSSGDRGHTEAFF
TRBJ2-2,.,TRBV27,.,TGTGCCAGCAGTAGGAGGAACACCGGGGAGCTGTTTTTT,CASSRRNTGELFF
TRBJ2-3,.,TRBV10-3,.,TGTGCCATCAGGGGTGATCAGGTTGGGACAGATACGCAGTATTTT,CAIRGDQVGTDTQYF
TRBJ2-5,TRBD2,TRBV5-1,.,TGCGCCAGCAGCCCGGCGACTAGCGGGGGCCTCCTCGCCGAGACCCAGTACTTC,CASSPATSGGLLAETQYF
TRBJ2-3,TRBD2,TRBV29-1,.,TGCAGCGTTTGGACTAGCGGACGCACAGATACGCAGTATTTT,CSVWTSGRTDTQYF
TRBJ2-6,.,TRBV5-1,.,TGCGCCAGCAGCTTGGACTCTGGGGCCAACGTCCTGACTTTC,CASSLDSGANVLTF
TRBJ2-5,TRBD2,TRBV7-2,.,TGTGCCAGCAGCCAAGATAGCGGGAGGGCCCCACCAAGGGGGACCCAGTACTTC,CASSQDSGRAPPRGTQYF
TRBJ2-1,.,TRBV2,.,TGTGCCAGCGGGAATTCGGGCTACAATGAGCAGTTCTTC,CASGNSGYNEQFF
TRBJ2-5,TRBD1,TRBV6-1,.,TGTGCCAGCAGTGAAAGAGGGGGCGCAGACTGGACGACCCAGTACTTC,CASSERGGADWTTQYF
TRBJ2-5,.,TRBV4-1,.,TGCGCCAGCACCGCGGGCGGGGGCACACAAGAGACCCAGTACTTC,CASTAGGGTQETQYF
TRBJ2-7,.,TRBV15,.,TGTGCCACCAGCAGCCGCAGGGATTCCTACGAGCAGTACTTC,CATSSRRDSYEQYF
TRBJ2-5,TRBD1,TRBV13,.,TGTGCCAGCAGCCCAAACAGGGGGCGCTTGAAAGAGACCCAGTACTTC,CASSPNRGRLKETQYF
TRBJ1-4,.,TRBV30,few,TGTGCCTGGAGTGAGGGGGAGGGCCTCAATGAAAAACTGTTTTTT,CAWSEGEGLNEKLFF